Shown below are 23 T cell receptor beta chains from a single sample sequenced in a study of cytomegalovirus exposure and HLA in healthy donors. A multiplex PCR was run with 60 Vbeta primers and 13 Jbeta primers. Here immunoSEQ multiplex PCR was the method, and the copy in TCRdb shows in-frame clones only, minus some. The sample contains tens of thousands of clones, about 80% of which appear only once. Sequencing used PBMCs. The receptors shown here come from a male donor in good health and CMV-seronegative.

J is TRBJ2-3 and V is TRBV4-1; 7 bases are a match to TRBD2. V was pared by 3 bases and J by 3 bases, with 3 bases of the junction left unmatched. The germline V gene encodes CDR1 MGHRA and CDR2 YSYEKL. This CDR3 is 14 amino acids long. CDR3 sequence (DNA): TGCGCCAGCAGCCACAGGGAGGGAACAGATACGCAGTATTTT. It yields the protein CASSHREGTDTQYF.

This chain uses TRBV2 with TRBJ2-3; D perhaps matches TRBD1 (6 bases). Germline CDR1 and CDR2: SNHLY and FYNNEI. CDR3 length equals 16 residues. Between the trimmed V and J ends, which lost 1 base and 4 bases, there was a span of 15 bases. The chain's CDR3 is CASSEVGGFPPDTQYF. CDR3 DNA: TGTGCCAGCAGTGAAGTTGGGGGCTTCCCCCCAGATACGCAGTATTTT.

The chain has TRBV9 and TRBJ1-3; D gene ambiguous. Germline V gives CDR1 SGDLS, CDR2 YYNGEE. V lost 4 bases, J lost 2 bases, and 13 bases lay in between. The CDR3 is made up of 15 amino acids. In DNA form, the CDR3 reads TGTGCCAGCAGCCCCCCGGGGTTCGCTGGAAACACCATATATTTT. It is translated as CASSPPGFAGNTIYF.

Regarding this clone: Mismatch with germline at one junction end may stem from a read error. J is TRBJ2-3 and V is TRBV7-9; no firm D call. The CDR3 totals 16 residues. The germline gives CDR1 SEHNR, CDR2 FQNEAQ (reference sequence). The CDR3 region has the DNA TGTTCCAGCAGCTTAGCTTGGCGGAACCCCACAGATACGCAGTATTTT. Amino acids: CSSSLAWRNPTDTQYF. The full variable domain, its missing parts supplied by reference TRBV7-9 and TRBJ2-3, is DTGVSQNPRHKITKRGQNVTFRCDPISEHNRLYWYRQTLGQGPEFLTYFQNEAQLEKSRLLSDRFSAERPKGSFSTLEIQRTEQGDSAMYLCSSSLAWRNPTDTQYFGPGTRLTVL.

The chain employs TRBV9 and TRBJ1-2, with 11 bases identical to TRBD1. This CDR3 is built from 15 residues. CDR1 and CDR2 (germline): SGDLS, YYNGEE. V lost 3 bases and J lost 2; bases outside the gene matches: 3. Written as DNA, the CDR3 is TGTGCCAGCAGCGGAGGACAGGGGGCGAACTATGGCTACACCTTC. Its protein is CASSGGQGANYGYTF.

The chain employs TRBV28 and TRBJ1-2, with D hard to call. The V end was cut by 8 bases, the J end by 4 bases, with 11 bases between. The CDR3 extends over 12 amino acids. Germline CDR1 and CDR2: MDHEN and SYDVKM. The CDR3 protein is CASALQSYGYTF. For the CDR3, the DNA is TGTGCCAGCGCTCTACAGTCCTATGGCTACACCTTC.

This clone was counted between two and nine times. The chain combines TRBV18 with TRBJ2-2; unclear D gene. The V end was cut by 6 bases, the J end by 5 bases, with 7 bases between. Germline CDR1 KGHSH, CDR2 LQKENI. The CDR3 sequence is 12 residues long. The CDR3 region is CASSSTTGELFF. In DNA, the CDR3 is TGTGCCAGCTCTTCGACAACCGGGGAGCTGTTTTTT.

This clone was recorded only once. The V call is TRBV5-1, the J call TRBJ2-5; TRBD2 agrees at 12 bases. CDR1 and CDR2 from the germline V gene are SGHRS and YFSETQ. The CDR3 has 16 residues. V shed 0 bases and J 5 bases; nucleotides not matched to a gene: 5. CDR3 residues: CASSLELAGGLETQYF. CDR3 coding DNA: TGCGCCAGCAGCTTGGAACTAGCGGGGGGTTTGGAGACCCAGTACTTC.

V gene TRBV7-9 combines with J gene TRBJ1-6; no reliable D call. The CDR3 has 15 amino acids. Trimming took off 6 bases at V and 5 bases at J, with 14 bases between the two ends. Germline CDR1 SEHNR, CDR2 FQNEAQ (reference sequence). For the CDR3, the DNA is TGTGCCAGCAGTTTCCCCCGAACAGATAATTCACCCCTCCACTTT. Amino acids: CASSFPRTDNSPLHF.

This clone was seen just once. The rearrangement joins TRBV4-3 to TRBJ1-5; tentatively, D is TRBD1 (6 bases). From germline, CDR1 is LGHNA and CDR2 YSLEER. The V end lost 0 bases, the J end lost 3 bases, and 9 bases lay between the germline ends. CDR3 length equals 15 residues. The CDR3 nucleotides read TGCGCCAGCAGCCAAGAGACAGGTGCCAATCAGCCCCAGCATTTT. Protein: CASSQETGANQPQHF.

The chain uses TRBV6-6 and TRBJ2-3; TRBD1 might be the D (5 bases). Germline V gene data show CDR1 as MNHNY and CDR2 as SVGAGI (reference sequence). The germline V and J ends were trimmed by 2 bases and 4 bases, with 13 bases remaining between them. The CDR3 extends over 15 amino acids. In DNA form, the CDR3 reads TGTGCCAGCAGTTACATTGGCAGGGTATCAGATACGCAGTATTTT. This translates into CASSYIGRVSDTQYF.

This chain connects TRBV6-4 to TRBJ2-3; 8 bases are a match to TRBD2. CDR3 length: 15 residues. Trimming cost V 3 bases and J 5 bases; bases outside gene matches: 7. Germline values: CDR1 MRHNA, CDR2 SNTAGT. The CDR3 bases are TGTGCCAGCAGTGAGAATCTAGCGGGTGGAGATACGCAGTATTTT. Translating it yields CASSENLAGGDTQYF.

V gene TRBV5-1 combines with J gene TRBJ2-5; TRBD2 agrees at 10 bases. The germline gives CDR1 SGHRS, CDR2 YFSETQ. The CDR3 extends over 15 amino acids. V shed 1 base, J shed 5 bases, and the junction held 5 bases outside the gene matches. This CDR3 is CASSLFLAGDETQYF. CDR3 nucleotide sequence: TGCGCCAGCAGCTTGTTCCTAGCGGGGGATGAGACCCAGTACTTC.

This clone was seen a single time. V usage is TRBV5-6 and J usage is TRBJ1-2; TRBD1 is a possible D gene (5 bases). This CDR3 region has 15 residues. The germline V gene encodes CDR1 SGHDT and CDR2 YYEEEE. With 1 base removed from V and 4 bases from J, the gap between germline ends came to 14 bases. The CDR3, as DNA: TGTGCCAGCAGCTTGAGATTCCACAGGCTCTATGGCTACACCTTC. This sequence encodes CASSLRFHRLYGYTF.

This clone was picked up a small number of times. The genes are TRBV11-1 and TRBJ2-5; TRBD2 might be the D (5 bases). The germline V and J ends were trimmed by 5 bases and 5 bases, with 15 bases remaining between them. Germline V gene lookup returns CDR1 SGHAT and CDR2 FQDESV (reference sequence). The CDR3 length is 14 residues. CDR3 DNA sequence: TGTGCCAGCAGCGCGGGCATCCGTTCGGAGACCCAGTACTTC. As protein: CASSAGIRSETQYF.

The J gene is TRBJ2-1, the V gene TRBV10-3; TRBD2 might be the D (6 bases). This CDR3 region has 15 residues. Germline-derived CDR1 and CDR2 are ENHRY and SYGVKD. V was shortened by 7 bases and J by 0 bases, with 13 bases between the two germline ends. CDR3 DNA sequence: TGTGCCATCACCTTGGACGGGAGCTCCTACAATGAGCAGTTCTTC. It codes for CAITLDGSSYNEQFF.

This clone was picked up a small number of times. The chain joins TRBV7-2 to TRBJ1-1; tentative D call: TRBD1 (5 bases). Trimming took 3 bases from V and 3 from J, leaving 11 bases between them. The CDR3 runs to 14 residues. Germline CDR1 reads SGHTA; CDR2 reads FQGNSA. The CDR3, as DNA: TGTGCCAGCAGCTTGGGGGGTGTCTACACTGAAGCTTTCTTT. Protein product: CASSLGGVYTEAFF.

This clone was recorded a few times. The V gene is TRBV2, the J gene TRBJ2-5; 10 positions match TRBD1. TRBJ2-7 explains the end of the DNA better; the J call may be wrong. Germline-derived CDR1 and CDR2 are SNHLY and FYNNEI. This CDR3 is 17 amino acids long. CDR3 residues: CASLRPGTGVGTYEQYF. In DNA, the CDR3 is TGTGCCAGCTTACGTCCCGGGACAGGGGTCGGAACCTACGAGCAGTACTTC.

This clone was seen a few times. The chain recombines TRBV28 with TRBJ2-5; the D gene is possibly TRBD1 (6 bases). The J call is doubtful: the DNA matches TRBJ2-7 better. The CDR3 is made up of 19 amino acids. Germline V gene sequence: CDR1 MDHEN, CDR2 SYDVKM. CDR3 region: CASSPRFLGQGRRSYEQYF. As DNA, the CDR3 is TGTGCCAGCAGTCCTAGATTTCTCGGTCAGGGGCGAAGGTCCTACGAGCAGTACTTC.

The chain links TRBV5-1 to TRBJ1-2; D gene ambiguous. The germline CDR1 and CDR2 sequences are SGHRS and YFSETQ. V lost 0 bases and J lost 8, with 17 bases in between. CDR3 length: 15 residues. The CDR3 is CASSLEVGGRQGYTF. DNA for the CDR3: TGCGCCAGCAGCTTGGAGGTTGGAGGGCGGCAAGGCTACACCTTC.

The V call is TRBV11-2, the J call TRBJ1-1; D is possibly TRBD1 (6 bases). V gave up 0 bases and J gave up 11 bases, with 16 bases separating them. This CDR3 is built from 14 residues. The germline CDR1 and CDR2 sequences are SGHAT and FQNNGV. CDR3 amino acids: CASSLDRGSSGAFF. CDR3 bases: TGTGCCAGCAGCTTAGACAGGGGATCTTCGGGGGCTTTCTTT. Full variable domain (rest looked up from reference TRBV11-2 and TRBJ1-1): EAGVAQSPRYKIIEKRQSVAFWCNPISGHATLYWYQQILGQGPKLLIQFQNNGVVDDSQLPKDRFSAERLKGVDSTLKIQPAKLEDSAVYLCASSLDRGSSGAFFGQGTRLTVV.

This clone showed up just a few times. The chain carries TRBV9 and TRBJ2-4; 9 bases align to TRBD2. This CDR3 spans 21 amino acids. Germline trimming cut 0 bases from V and 0 bases from J; bases unmatched to any gene: 16. Germline V gene lookup returns CDR1 SGDLS and CDR2 YYNGEE. The CDR3 DNA sequence: TGTGCCAGCAGCGTAGCTCGCGGGGGGGGCGACGGTCCGATAGCCAAAAACATTCAGTACTTC. Protein: CASSVARGGGDGPIAKNIQYF. The full variable domain, its missing parts supplied by reference TRBV9 and TRBJ2-4, is DSGVTQTPKHLITATGQRVTLRCSPRSGDLSVYWYQQSLDQGLQFLIQYYNGEERAKGNILERFSAQQFPDLHSELNLSSLELGDSALYFCASSVARGGGDGPIAKNIQYFGAGTRLSVL.

V gene TRBV15 combines with J gene TRBJ1-6; 8 bases match TRBD1. Germline CDR1 is LNHNV and CDR2 is YYDKDF (reference sequence). Trimming removed 1 base from V and 9 bases from J; junction bases left unmatched: 11. The CDR3 runs 17 residues. The CDR3 spells CATSRGQWTGNSSPLHF. The CDR3 DNA reads as TGTGCCACCAGCAGAGGACAGTGGACAGGGAATAGTTCACCCCTCCACTTT. The full variable domain, with the rest looked up from reference TRBV15 and TRBJ1-6, is DAMVIQNPRYQVTQFGKPVTLSCSQTLNHNVMYWYQQKSSQAPKLLFHYYDKDFNNEADTPDNFQSRRPNTSFCFLDIRSPGLGDTAMYLCATSRGQWTGNSSPLHFGNGTRLTVT.